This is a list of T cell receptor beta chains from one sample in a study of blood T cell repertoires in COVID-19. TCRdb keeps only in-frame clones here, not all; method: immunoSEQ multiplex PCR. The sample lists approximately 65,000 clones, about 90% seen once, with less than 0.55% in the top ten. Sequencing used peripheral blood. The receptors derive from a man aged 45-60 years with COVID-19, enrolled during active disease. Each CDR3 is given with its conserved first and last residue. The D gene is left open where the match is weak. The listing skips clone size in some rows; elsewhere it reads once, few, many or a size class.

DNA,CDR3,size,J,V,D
TGTGCCAGCAGCTTCCAGGGCCAGTACAATGAGCAGTTCTTC,CASSFQGQYNEQFF,.,TRBJ2-1,TRBV7-3,.
TGTGCCAGCTCACCACCGGACCGCACAGGGCTTGCTTTCTTT,CASSPPDRTGLAFF,.,TRBJ1-1,TRBV18,.
TGTGCCAGTAGTATAGGAGCATGGGAGCAAGAGACCCAGTACTTC,CASSIGAWEQETQYF,.,TRBJ2-5,TRBV19,.
TGCAGCGTTGAAGATACTCGGACAGGTTATGGCTACACCTTC,CSVEDTRTGYGYTF,.,TRBJ1-2,TRBV29-1,TRBD1
TGTGCCAGCAGCCAAAGGCCAGGGTCGGATACGCAGTATTTT,CASSQRPGSDTQYF,.,TRBJ2-3,TRBV14,.
TGTGCCAGCAGCGCCAGAGGTCTAGCGGGAGCGTCCTACAATGAGCAGTTCTTC,CASSARGLAGASYNEQFF,.,TRBJ2-1,TRBV2,TRBD2
TGTGCCAGCAGCTTAGAATACAGATACACAGATACGCAGTATTTT,CASSLEYRYTDTQYF,.,TRBJ2-3,TRBV7-8,.
TGTGCCAGCAGCCTAGTCCCGGGACAGGGGAGAATAACTGAAGCTTTCTTT,CASSLVPGQGRITEAFF,once,TRBJ1-1,TRBV5-5,TRBD1
TGCGCCAGCAGCCAACCCGGGACTTACGAGCAGTACTTC,CASSQPGTYEQYF,.,TRBJ2-7,TRBV4-1,.
TGTGCCAGTAGTTGGTCCTATACCCCGAACACTGAAGCTTTCTTT,CASSWSYTPNTEAFF,.,TRBJ1-1,TRBV19,.
TGTGCCAGCAGCTGGGGGACAGGGACTGGAAACACCATATATTTT,CASSWGTGTGNTIYF,once,TRBJ1-3,TRBV5-8,TRBD1
TGTGCCAGTACCGAGACAGGGGGCGGTGGCTACACCTTC,CASTETGGGGYTF,.,TRBJ1-2,TRBV19,TRBD1
TGTGCCAGCAGTGAAGGTAGCTACAATGAGCAGTTCTTC,CASSEGSYNEQFF,.,TRBJ2-1,TRBV6-1,.
TGTGCCAGCAGCCCGCAGACGGGGTCCACAGATACGCAGTATTTT,CASSPQTGSTDTQYF,.,TRBJ2-3,TRBV9,.
TGTGCCAGCAGCGTAGCCTCAGGGCCGAGCTCTGGAAACACCATATATTTT,CASSVASGPSSGNTIYF,.,TRBJ1-3,TRBV9,.
TGTGCCAGCAGCCTGGGAGACTACAATGAGCAGTTCTTC,CASSLGDYNEQFF,.,TRBJ2-1,TRBV5-4,.
TGTGCCAGCAGTTTATTTGGGCGGGAATCCTACAATGAGCAGTTCTTC,CASSLFGRESYNEQFF,.,TRBJ2-1,TRBV28,.
TGTGCCAGCAGCCAAGTTGGAGGGAGGATTACTGAAGCTTTCTTT,CASSQVGGRITEAFF,.,TRBJ1-1,TRBV14,.
TGTGCCAGCAGTCCGGCTCCGGGGGGTCAGCCCCAGCATTTT,CASSPAPGGQPQHF,.,TRBJ1-5,TRBV6-2/TRBV6-3,.
TGTGCCAGCAGCCAAGATCAGGGGGCGATCTATGGCTACACCTTC,CASSQDQGAIYGYTF,.,TRBJ1-2,TRBV4-2,TRBD1
TGTGCCAGTAGTATAAAAGCGGGAGGGGGAGAGACCCAGTACTTC,CASSIKAGGGETQYF,.,TRBJ2-5,TRBV19,TRBD2
TGTGCCAGCAGCCCACAGACTAGCGGTCCCTACGAGCAGTACTTC,CASSPQTSGPYEQYF,.,TRBJ2-7,TRBV7-2,TRBD2
TGTGCCAGCAGCTTAGCGTGGCAGGGTAATGGCTACACCTTC,CASSLAWQGNGYTF,.,TRBJ1-2,TRBV7-2,.
TGTGCCAGCAGTTACTCGAGGACTAGCGGTCCCTACGAGCAGTACTTC,CASSYSRTSGPYEQYF,.,TRBJ2-7,TRBV6-2/TRBV6-3,TRBD2